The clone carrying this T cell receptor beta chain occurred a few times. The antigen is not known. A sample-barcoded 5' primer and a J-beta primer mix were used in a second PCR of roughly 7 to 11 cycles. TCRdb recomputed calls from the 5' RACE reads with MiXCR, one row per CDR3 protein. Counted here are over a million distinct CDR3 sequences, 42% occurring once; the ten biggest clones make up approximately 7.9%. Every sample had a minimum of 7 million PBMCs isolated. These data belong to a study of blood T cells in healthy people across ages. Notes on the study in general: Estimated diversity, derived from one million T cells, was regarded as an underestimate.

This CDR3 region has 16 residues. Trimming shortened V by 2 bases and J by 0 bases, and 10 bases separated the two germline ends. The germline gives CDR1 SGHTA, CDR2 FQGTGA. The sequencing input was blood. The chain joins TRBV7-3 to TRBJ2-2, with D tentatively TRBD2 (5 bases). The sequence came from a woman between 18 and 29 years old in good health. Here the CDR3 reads CASSLLSGSNTGELFF. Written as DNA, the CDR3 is TGTGCCAGCAGCTTATTGAGCGGATCGAACACCGGGGAGCTGTTTTTT.